These 32 T cell receptor beta chains originate from one sample sequenced in a study of tissue T cells after allogeneic stem cell transplantation. Here immunoSEQ multiplex PCR was the method, and the copy in TCRdb shows in-frame clones only, minus some. This table has 6,500 to 8,000 clones, about 35% appearing once. Time point noted: mouse harvest day 14 after allogeneic transplant. Tail vein injection delivered 10^7 T-cell-depleted bone marrow cells and 10^6 splenic CD5+ T cells. The sequenced sample consisted of skin. The receptors derive from a female BALB/c mouse given C57BL/6 T cells with graft-versus-host disease after an allogeneic hematopoietic cell transplant.

This clone has only a few counts. Here the gene names and germline are mouse. The CDR3 DNA, read in part, is TGTGCCAGCAGCCAAAGGGGGGTCTATGAACAGTAC. This codes for CASSQRGVYEQY. The complete CDR3 sequence is CASSQRGVYEQYF. The V and J genes are TRBV2 and TRBJ2-7; possibly TRBD1 or TRBD2 for D (6 bases each). Read sequence stops 1 residue before the CDR3 end, and the germline J gene provides the missing end. Germline CDR1 reads LGHNA; CDR2 reads YSYQKL. Trimming removed 2 bases at V and 3 bases at J, with 8 bases between. The CDR3 consists of 13 residues.

This clone is medium-sized. Mouse gene names and germline throughout. Read data end 1 residue before the CDR3 end; the end is taken from the germline J gene. The chain has TRBV26 and TRBJ2-2; TRBD1 matches 9 bases. The V gene end was trimmed by 4 bases and the J gene end by 2 bases; junction bases not matched to a gene: 2. The CDR3 contains 15 residues. The V gene's germline CDR1 is KGHPV and CDR2 FQNQEV (reference sequence). The CDR3 here is CASSRDRVNTGQLYF. The sequenced CDR3 bases are TGTGCCAGCAGTCGGGACAGGGTGAACACCGGGCAGCTCTAC.

A note on this clone: Genes and germline come from the mouse. The sequence runs out 1 residue before the end of the CDR3; the remainder is reconstructed from the germline J gene. The V call is TRBV26, the J call TRBJ2-5; no reliable D call. V lost 1 base to trimming and J lost 2 bases, with 10 bases between them. Per the germline V gene, CDR1 is KGHPV and CDR2 is FQNQEV (reference sequence). This CDR3 is 15 amino acids long. Incomplete CDR3 DNA: TGTGCCAGCAGTCTGTTCACGGGGAGCCAAGACACCCAGTAC. Translating it yields CASSLFTGSQDTQY. The complete CDR3 reads CASSLFTGSQDTQYF.

In its sample, this clone was seen a few times. Mouse gene names apply. From the germline J gene comes the end of the CDR3, since the read stops 1 residue before it. In the same sample, other DNA sequences code for this CDR3. The chain joins TRBV26 to TRBJ1-3; TRBD1 is a possible D gene (5 bases). Germline values: CDR1 KGHPV, CDR2 FQNQEV (reference sequence). CDR3 length: 14 amino acids. V dropped 4 bases and J dropped 0 bases, with 7 bases sitting between them. The chain's CDR3 is CASSPDNSGNTLYF. The CDR3 DNA, read in part, is TGTGCCAGCAGTCCGGACAATTCTGGAAATACGCTCTAT.

With regard to this clone: Germline and genes: mouse. The read stops 1 residue short of the end of the CDR3; the missing end is completed from the germline J gene. This sequence joins TRBV2 and TRBJ2-5; TRBD2 aligns across 9 bases. CDR1 and CDR2 (germline): LGHNA, YSYQKL. The V and J ends lost 0 bases and 5 bases, in that order; junction bases with no gene match: 3. This CDR3 is built from 15 residues. The sequenced part of the CDR3 DNA is TGTGCCAGCAGCCAAGATGGGGGGGCGCGAGACACCCAGTAC. It yields the protein CASSQDGGARDTQY. The CDR3 in its entirety is CASSQDGGARDTQYF.

Of note for this clone: Gene names and germline match the mouse. The read halts 1 residue ahead of the CDR3 end, with the missing end drawn from the germline J gene. The chain couples TRBV26 to TRBJ1-4; 8 bases align to TRBD1. This CDR3 is 12 amino acids long. V gave up 6 bases and J gave up 7 bases; unmatched junction bases: 1. From germline, CDR1 is KGHPV and CDR2 FQNQEV (reference sequence). CDR3 bases read: TGTGCCAGCAGCACAGGGGGCGAAAGATTATTT. Translated: CASSTGGERLF. The CDR3, in full, reads CASSTGGERLFF.

This clone was detected a few times. All gene names here are mouse names. Read data end 1 residue before the CDR3 end; the end is taken from the germline J gene. This chain joins TRBV26 and TRBJ1-1; no clear D. V gave up 6 bases and J gave up 1 base, with 6 bases separating them. The germline V gene has CDR1 KGHPV and CDR2 FQNQEV (reference sequence). CDR3 length: 12 amino acids. The CDR3 region is CASSLQNTEVFF. The CDR3 bases that were read are TGTGCCAGCAGCCTACAAAACACAGAAGTCTTC.

To note about this clone: Germline and genes: mouse. The read stops 1 residue short of the end of the CDR3; the missing end is completed from the germline J gene. The chain is built from TRBV3 and TRBJ2-7; 7 positions match TRBD1. The trim removed 5 bases at V and 5 bases at J, leaving 3 bases unmatched. CDR1 is SNHLY and CDR2 is FYNGKV in the germline V gene (reference sequence). The length of the CDR3 is 12 residues. Partial CDR3 DNA: TGTGCCAGCAGCCCCAGGGGGAATGAACAGTAC. Residues: CASSPRGNEQY. The CDR3 in full is CASSPRGNEQYF.

Relative to its sample, this clone is medium-sized. The gene symbols are mouse symbols. The missing CDR3 end, 1 residue past where the read stops, is filled in from the germline J gene. The V gene is TRBV14, the J gene TRBJ1-5; D gene uncertain. Trimming removed 1 base from V and 7 bases from J, with 6 bases in between. This CDR3 region has 12 residues. Germline V gene lookup returns CDR1 SGHDT and CDR2 FRDEAV. CDR3 loop: CASSFRGQAPLF. The sequenced part of the CDR3 DNA is TGTGCCAGCAGTTTCCGGGGACAGGCTCCGCTT. Based on the CDR3 plus reference TRBV14 and TRBJ1-5, the full variable domain is EAGVTQSPRYAVLQEGQAVSFWCDPISGHDTLYWYQQPRDQGPQLLVYFRDEAVIDNSQLPSDRFSAVRPKGTNSTLKIQSAKQGDTATYLCASSFRGQAPLFGEGTRLSVL.

Details on this clone: Germline and genes: mouse. With the read ending 1 residue before the CDR3 end, the germline J gene is used to fill in that end. The chain couples TRBV26 to TRBJ2-5; 11 nucleotides match TRBD2. The J segment lost 3 bases and the V segment lost 4 bases, leaving 0 bases of the junction unmatched. Germline CDR1 and CDR2: KGHPV and FQNQEV (reference sequence). This CDR3 spans 14 amino acids. The CDR3 bases that were read are TGTGCCAGCAGTCGACTGGGGGGGCAAGACACCCAGTAC. Its protein is CASSRLGGQDTQY. From start to end, the CDR3 is CASSRLGGQDTQYF.

A note on this clone: Genes and germline come from the mouse. The CDR3 region is CASSLTGVAEQFF. CDR3 DNA, as far as it was read: TGTGCCAGCAGTCTGACAGGGGTTGCTGAGCAGTTC. This chain links TRBV26 with TRBJ2-1, with 7 bases fitting TRBD1. The read falls 1 residue short of the CDR3 end, and the missing part is taken from the germline J gene. V trimming: 2 bases; J trimming: 6 bases; junction bases outside the gene matches: 1. This CDR3 region has 13 residues. The germline V gene has CDR1 KGHPV and CDR2 FQNQEV (reference sequence).

Comment on this clone: Gene names are the mouse ones. The read falls 1 residue short of the CDR3 end, and the missing part is taken from the germline J gene. The V and J genes are TRBV12-1 and TRBJ2-4; the match to TRBD2 covers 11 bases. Losses at the gene ends were 4 bases for V and 5 bases for J; bases not matched to a gene: 7. Germline CDR1 reads SGHSN; CDR2 reads HYEKVE. The CDR3 length is 15 residues. CDR3 amino acids: CASSPGLGDRNTLYF. The CDR3 DNA, read in part, is TGTGCCAGCTCCCCGGGACTGGGGGATCGAAACACCTTGTAC. Based on the CDR3 plus reference TRBV12-1 and TRBJ2-4, the full variable domain is DSGVVQSPRHIIKEKGGRSVLTCIPISGHSNVVWYQQTLGKELKFLIQHYEKVERDKGFLPSRFSVQQFDDYHSEMNMSALELEDSAMYFCASSPGLGDRNTLYFGAGTRLSVL.

Regarding this clone: The gene names here belong to mouse. The CDR3 is cut off 1 residue early in the read; its end comes from the germline J gene. The V call is TRBV24, the J call TRBJ2-1; 13 bases agree with TRBD2. The CDR3 contains 15 residues. Germline V gene data show CDR1 as KGHTA and CDR2 as FRNEEI. V shed 4 bases and J 6 bases; nucleotides not matched to a gene: 3. The CDR3 region is CASSPGTGGGAEQFF. The sequenced part of the CDR3 DNA is TGTGCCAGCAGTCCCGGGACTGGGGGGGGTGCTGAGCAGTTC.

Turning to this clone: Mouse gene names and germline throughout. The read ends 1 residue before the CDR3 terminus; that terminus is restored from the germline J gene. V gene TRBV12-1 combines with J gene TRBJ2-7; TRBD2 matches 7 bases. Germline-derived CDR1 and CDR2 are SGHSN and HYEKVE. Trimming cost V 0 bases and J 1 base; bases outside gene matches: 2. The CDR3 consists of 14 residues. Partial CDR3 DNA: TGTGCCAGCTCTCTCGGCTGGGGGTCCTATGAACAGTAC. Encoded protein: CASSLGWGSYEQY. Given in full, the CDR3 is CASSLGWGSYEQYF.

This clone is medium-sized. Any gene name here is a mouse gene name. The read halts 1 residue ahead of the CDR3 end, with the missing end drawn from the germline J gene. The V and J genes are TRBV26 and TRBJ1-2, with 7 bases that match TRBD1. The CDR3 has 13 amino acids. Germline V gene data show CDR1 as KGHPV and CDR2 as FQNQEV (reference sequence). Unmatched junction bases numbered 5, after V lost 5 bases and J lost 5 bases. Partial CDR3 DNA: TGTGCCAGCAGTTCGACAGGGCGGTCCGACTACACC. This encodes CASSSTGRSDYT. The CDR3, in full, reads CASSSTGRSDYTF.

For this clone: These gene names are mouse names. The CDR3 end falls 1 residue outside the read, so it is completed with the germline J gene. This specimen includes other DNA sequences encoding the same CDR3. V and J are TRBV26 and TRBJ1-1, with D unclear. The CDR3 contains 13 residues. The V gene's germline CDR1 is KGHPV and CDR2 FQNQEV (reference sequence). V lost 2 bases and J lost 1, with 5 bases in between. The CDR3 region is CASSLGENTEVFF. The CDR3 DNA, read in part, is TGTGCCAGCAGTCTGGGGGAAAACACAGAAGTCTTC.

This clone is medium-sized within its sample. Mouse names are used for the genes. The CDR3 extends 1 residue past the end of the read, so its final part is completed from the germline J gene. This chain links TRBV13-1 with TRBJ2-1; 12 nucleotides align to TRBD2. Germline trimming cut 2 bases from V and 4 bases from J; bases unmatched to any gene: 4. The CDR3 loop spans 16 amino acids. CDR1 NSHNY and CDR2 SYGAGN come from the germline V gene. CDR3 in amino acids: CASSEDWGGAYAEQFF. The CDR3 DNA, read in part, is TGTGCCAGCAGTGAAGACTGGGGGGGCGCTTATGCTGAGCAGTTC.

Relative to its sample, this clone is medium-sized. Genes here carry mouse names. The CDR3 end falls 1 residue outside the read, so it is completed with the germline J gene. The chain has TRBV23 and TRBJ2-4; TRBD1, the D gene given by the table, was not confirmed from the DNA. This CDR3 is 14 amino acids long. CDR1 is KGHTA, CDR2 FQNQQP, per germline. The CDR3 spells CSSSQGQSQNTLYF. CDR3 bases read: TGCTCCAGCAGTCAGGGACAAAGTCAAAACACCTTGTAC.

This clone was observed a few times. The genes are named according to mouse. The DNA ends 1 residue before the CDR3 does, and the rest of the CDR3 is filled in from the germline J gene. The chain carries TRBV26 and TRBJ2-2; tentatively, D is TRBD2 (5 bases). The CDR3 spans 14 residues. CDR1 KGHPV and CDR2 FQNQEV come from the germline V gene (reference sequence). V was clipped by 3 bases and J by 0 bases, with 5 bases between them. This CDR3 reads CASSLWANTGQLYF. CDR3 DNA (partial): TGTGCCAGCAGTCTCTGGGCAAACACCGGGCAGCTCTAC.

This clone was observed a few times. Gene names follow the mouse nomenclature. The CDR3 end is not reached by the read, which stops 1 residue before it; the germline J gene fills it in. The chain couples TRBV29 to TRBJ1-4; D not resolved. Germline assignment: CDR1 MSHET and CDR2 SYDVDS. This CDR3 has 14 amino acids. Trimming shortened V by 4 bases and J by 0 bases, and 6 bases separated the two germline ends. CDR3 DNA (partial): TGTGCTAGCAGTTCCGGCATTTCCAACGAAAGATTATTT. This codes for CASSSGISNERLF. The whole CDR3 sequence reads CASSSGISNERLFF.

This clone was counted only a few times. Gene names are mouse gene names. The read finishes 1 residue shy of the CDR3 end, and the germline J gene is used to complete it. Other DNA sequences in the same sample also yield this CDR3. V and J are TRBV29 and TRBJ1-1, with 9 bases aligning to TRBD1. Germline CDR1 is MSHET and CDR2 is SYDVDS. V lost 6 bases to trimming and J lost 5 bases; unmatched junction nucleotides: 4. The CDR3 consists of 13 residues. Incomplete CDR3 DNA: TGTGCTAGCAGCCCGGGACAGGGAACAGAAGTCTTC. Translating gives CASSPGQGTEVF. The whole CDR3 protein reads CASSPGQGTEVFF.

Note on this clone: Gene names follow the mouse nomenclature. The CDR3 end is not reached by the read, which stops 1 residue before it; the germline J gene fills it in. The V call is TRBV24, the J call TRBJ2-1; TRBD2 agrees at 9 bases. The trim removed 2 bases at V and 7 bases at J, leaving 3 bases unmatched. Looked up from germline, CDR1 is KGHTA and CDR2 is FRNEEI. The CDR3 runs to 14 residues. CDR3 DNA (partial): TGTGCCAGCAGTCTGCTGGGGGGGGCCGCTGAGCAGTTC. Its protein product is CASSLLGGAAEQF. The full CDR3 protein is CASSLLGGAAEQFF.

By sample share, this clone is medium-sized. Genes here carry mouse names. The CDR3 loop reads CASSLYGGDTQYF. CDR3 DNA, as far as it was read: TGTGCCAGCAGTCTGTACGGGGGAGACACCCAGTAC. The gene calls are TRBV26 and TRBJ2-5, with D perhaps given as TRBD1 or TRBD2 (5 bases each). The CDR3 end lies 1 residue beyond the end of the read and is filled in from the germline J gene. V gave up 1 base and J gave up 5 bases, with 7 bases separating them. The CDR3 length is 13 residues. CDR1 and CDR2 (germline): KGHPV, FQNQEV (reference sequence).

As concerns this clone: The germline and genes are mouse ones. The CDR3 is cut off 1 residue early in the read; its end comes from the germline J gene. The gene calls are TRBV26 and TRBJ2-7; D is undetermined. V lost 6 bases, J lost 2 bases, and 2 bases lay in between. Germline CDR1 KGHPV, CDR2 FQNQEV (reference sequence). The CDR3 covers 10 residues. The CDR3 region is CASSPYEQYF. The CDR3 DNA, read in part, is TGTGCCAGCAGCCCCTATGAACAGTAC.

This clone was seen more than once but under ten times. All gene names here are mouse names. The read ends 1 residue shy of where the CDR3 ends; the end is completed using the germline J gene. The chain carries TRBV26 and TRBJ1-1; tentatively, D is TRBD1 (5 bases). Germline V gene sequence: CDR1 KGHPV, CDR2 FQNQEV (reference sequence). There are 11 residues in the CDR3. Trimming stripped 2 bases from V and 9 bases from J, with 7 bases between. The CDR3 sequence is CASSLGGKVFF. Partial CDR3 DNA: TGTGCCAGCAGTCTGGGGGGTAAAGTCTTC.

Regarding this clone: Mouse gene names and germline throughout. CDR3 protein: CASSPTDSGNTLYF. CDR3 bases read: TGTGCAAGCAGCCCCACAGATTCTGGAAATACGCTCTAT. The chain joins TRBV16 to TRBJ1-3; no firm D call. The sequenced fragment ends 1 residue before the CDR3 boundary, so the rest is inferred from the germline J gene. Trimming took 5 bases from V and 0 from J, leaving 8 bases between them. Germline assignment: CDR1 SGHSA and CDR2 FRNQAP. This CDR3 has 14 amino acids.

Within the sample, this clone is medium-sized. Mouse gene names and germline throughout. The read terminates 1 residue before the CDR3 end, so the remaining end is supplied by the germline J gene. V usage is TRBV23 and J usage is TRBJ2-7; the DNA was not used to check the table's D call, TRBD2. In germline, CDR1 is KGHTA, CDR2 FQNQQP. CDR3 length equals 13 residues. The CDR3 bases that were read are TGCTCCAGCAGTCGGACTGGGGGTTATGAACAGTAC. Protein sequence: CSSSRTGGYEQY. The entire CDR3 is CSSSRTGGYEQYF. The full variable domain, rest sourced from reference TRBV23 and TRBJ2-7, is DAAVTQKPRYLIKMKGQEAEMKCIPEKGHTAVFWYQQKQSKELKFLIYFQNQQPLDQIDMVKERFSAVCPSSSLCSLGIRTCEAEDSALYLCSSSRTGGYEQYFGPGTRLTVL.

A note on this clone: Mouse names are used for the genes. Partial CDR3 DNA: TGTGCCAGCTCTCCTCGGGTAGGCTCCAACGAAAGATTATTT. It codes for CASSPRVGSNERLF. The CDR3 in its entirety is CASSPRVGSNERLFF. V is TRBV12-1 and J is TRBJ1-4; D is uncertain. Read data end 1 residue before the CDR3 end; the end is taken from the germline J gene. The germline gives CDR1 SGHSN, CDR2 HYEKVE. The CDR3 runs to 15 residues. V was cut by 2 bases and J by 2 bases, with 11 bases left in between.

This clone has only one observation. Germline and genes: mouse. The read ends 1 residue before the CDR3 terminus; that terminus is restored from the germline J gene. The chain has TRBV23 and TRBJ2-5; TRBD2, the table's D call, lacks a check against the DNA. This CDR3 has 14 amino acids. Germline CDR1 and CDR2: KGHTA and FQNQQP. Partial CDR3 DNA: TGCTCCAGCAGCCGACTGGGGGGCCAAGACACCCAGTAC. It codes for CSSSRLGGQDTQY. The entire CDR3 is CSSSRLGGQDTQYF.

On this clone itself: Genes and germline come from the mouse. The CDR3 end lies 1 residue beyond the end of the read and is filled in from the germline J gene. J is TRBJ1-4 and V is TRBV12-2; D is unresolved. Germline values: CDR1 SGHLS, CDR2 HYDKME. Trimming shortened V by 3 bases and J by 0 bases, and 7 bases separated the two germline ends. This CDR3 has 14 amino acids. Incomplete CDR3 DNA: TGTGCCAGCTCTGAGACAATTTCCAACGAAAGATTATTT. Its protein product is CASSETISNERLF. The full CDR3 protein reads CASSETISNERLFF.

In the case of this clone: Gene names follow the mouse nomenclature. Coverage ceases 1 residue before the CDR3 finishes, and the germline J gene fills in the end. The rearrangement joins TRBV5 to TRBJ2-1; 9 bases are shared with TRBD1. V shed 6 bases, J shed 1 base, and the junction held 1 base outside the gene matches. Looked up from germline, CDR1 is LGHNA and CDR2 is YNLKQL (reference sequence). The CDR3 covers 14 residues. The CDR3: CASRGTGNYAEQFF. Incomplete CDR3 DNA: TGTGCCAGCAGAGGGACAGGGAACTATGCTGAGCAGTTC.

Relative to its sample, this clone is medium-sized. Mouse gene names apply. Read sequence stops 1 residue before the CDR3 end, and the germline J gene provides the missing end. The rearrangement uses TRBV23 and TRBJ1-4; TRBD1, the table's D call, was not compared with the DNA. Germline CDR1 reads KGHTA; CDR2 reads FQNQQP. CDR3 length: 12 residues. This CDR3 reads CSSRQGNERLFF. CDR3 bases read: TGCTCCAGCAGACAGGGGAACGAAAGATTATTT.